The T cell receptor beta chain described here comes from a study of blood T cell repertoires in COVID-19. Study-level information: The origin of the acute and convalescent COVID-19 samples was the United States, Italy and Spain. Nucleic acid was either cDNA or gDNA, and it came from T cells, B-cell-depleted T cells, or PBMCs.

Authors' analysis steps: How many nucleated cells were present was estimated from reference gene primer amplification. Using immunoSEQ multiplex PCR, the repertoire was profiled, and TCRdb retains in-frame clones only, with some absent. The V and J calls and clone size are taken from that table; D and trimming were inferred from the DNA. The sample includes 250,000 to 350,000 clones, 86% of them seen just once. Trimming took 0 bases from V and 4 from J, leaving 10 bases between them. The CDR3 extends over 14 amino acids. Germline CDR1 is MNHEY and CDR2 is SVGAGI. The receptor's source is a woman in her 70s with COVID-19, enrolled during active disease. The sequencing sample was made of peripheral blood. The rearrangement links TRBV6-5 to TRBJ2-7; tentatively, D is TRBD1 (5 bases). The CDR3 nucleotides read TGTGCCAGCAGTTACTCGAGCAGGGCATACGAGCAGTACTTC. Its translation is CASSYSSRAYEQYF.